Included here is one T cell receptor beta chain sequence, with context. Germline V gene lookup returns CDR1 SGHNT and CDR2 YYREEE (reference sequence). The V and J ends lost 6 bases and 0 bases, in that order; junction bases with no gene match: 7. This CDR3 region has 17 residues. These data are taken from a study of early T cells in non-severe SARS-CoV-2 infection. At the level of the study: Bulk RNA isolated from unsorted whole blood underwent sequencing; chains were not paired.

TCRdb independently ran MiXCR on the 5' RACE reads; one entry per CDR3 protein. The data show roughly 64,000 distinct CDR3 sequences, roughly 10% seen once. Source: whole blood, taken at baseline. The V and J genes are TRBV5-4 and TRBJ2-3, with 13 bases fitting TRBD2. The TCR sequence derives from an adult who was a healthcare worker with PCR-confirmed SARS-CoV-2 infection or an uninfected control (not recorded which). CDR3 in amino acids: CASTGLAGVPSTDTQYF. The CDR3, as DNA: TGTGCCAGCACCGGACTAGCGGGGGTACCGAGCACAGATACGCAGTATTTT. The whole variable domain, filled in from reference TRBV5-4 and TRBJ2-3, reads ETGVTQSPTHLIKTRGQQVTLRCSSQSGHNTVSWYQQALGQGPQFIFQYYREEENGRGNFPPRFSGLQFPNYSSELNVNALELDDSALYLCASTGLAGVPSTDTQYFGPGTRLTVL.